This record covers a single TCR beta chain. This clone appeared once. Its antigen is unknown. Base qualities are not recorded, but no much larger clone differs from it by a single base. This sample is drawn from a study of T cell responses to AZD1222 COVID-19 vaccine (dated by TCRdb to the early 2020s). Describing the broader study: A total of just over 230 trial participants underwent TCR sequencing, of whom roughly 210 had received two doses of AZD1222 and about 25 had received two doses of the MenACWY control vaccine. Trial participants were enrolled into age subgroups of 18-55, 56-69 and 70-plus years, which contained around 150, 29 and 61 TCR-sequenced participants, respectively. Overall results and qualifications from the work: The 56-69-year group was small, and its depth increase did not reach significance, likely because of low power. Participants were mostly white British and included more females than males, and it was suggested by the authors that clonal diversity may have been underestimated. No day 14 peak-response samples were available, so repertoires were characterized only after the peak T cell response. The whole spike protein was spanned by vaccine-associated CD4 TCRs, and dominant responses were seen in regions 160-218 and 743-854. Conclusions about previously exposed vaccinees are limited, since just 6 or 7 AZD1222 recipients were seropositive for SARS-CoV-2 at baseline. Epitopes outside the regions mutated in the B.1.351 and B.1.1.7 variants were reportedly recognized by nearly half of the unique spike-specific TCRs. After two AZD1222 doses, both the breadth and the depth of spike-specific TCRs were significantly higher than at day 0 and than in MenACWY recipients.

The intended sense of this specimen's time point label: about 28 days (+/-7) after the second vaccine dose. AZD1222 recipients given second doses at about 4 weeks or at about 12 weeks were pooled, since spike-specific TCR depth and breadth were not found to differ between the two schedules. Vaccinee samples came from UK trials COV001 and COV002, including a single-blind randomized controlled phase 2/3 trial of AZD1222 (ChAdOx1 nCoV-19) in healthy adults. For TCRbeta chain sequencing, PBMC samples from trial participants were taken at day 0 and at day 28 after the second dose. Including the terminal cysteine and phenylalanine, the CDR3 comprises 15 residues. The DNA shown is the 45-base CDR3, in frame from base 1. Between the V and J ends, shortened by 0 bases and 7 bases respectively, the junction contains 14 bases. The germline V gene (reference sequence) sets CDR1 to SGHKS and CDR2 to YYEKEE. The CDR3 regions of human TCRbeta chains were analyzed by immunosequencing. Per the authors' processing: TCRs in the repertoires were matched against a reference library of SARS-CoV-2-specific TCRs that had been generated with the MIRA antigen-specificity platform. Breadth was defined as the fraction of unique TCRs that were SARS-CoV-2-associated. Depth was defined as the fraction of total T cells that were SARS-CoV-2-associated. Each spike-specific TCR was assigned to its reactive spike region and to a CD4 or CD8 class using the MIRA data. Log10-transformed breadth and depth values were compared by one-way ANOVA with Sidak's multiple comparisons tests. Not all clones reach the TCRdb copy of this immuneACCESS table, which keeps in-frame sequences only. Checked studies attribute under half of the gap to unresolved V genes and leave the rest unexplained. V, J and clone size reflect that table, while D and trimming were determined from the DNA. The sample includes 100,000 or so clones, with 87% observed a single time. 2% to 3% of the sample goes to the ten largest clones.

The sequence came from an adult who received the AZD1222 COVID-19 vaccine. Sample: peripheral blood, taken 28 days after the second AZD1222 dose. The rearrangement combines TRBV5-5 with TRBJ1-5; matching of 5 bases hints at TRBD1 as the D gene. CDR3 sequence: CASSLESGFKQPQHF. Read as DNA, the sequence is TGTGCCAGCAGCTTGGAATCAGGGTTCAAGCAGCCCCAGCATTTT.